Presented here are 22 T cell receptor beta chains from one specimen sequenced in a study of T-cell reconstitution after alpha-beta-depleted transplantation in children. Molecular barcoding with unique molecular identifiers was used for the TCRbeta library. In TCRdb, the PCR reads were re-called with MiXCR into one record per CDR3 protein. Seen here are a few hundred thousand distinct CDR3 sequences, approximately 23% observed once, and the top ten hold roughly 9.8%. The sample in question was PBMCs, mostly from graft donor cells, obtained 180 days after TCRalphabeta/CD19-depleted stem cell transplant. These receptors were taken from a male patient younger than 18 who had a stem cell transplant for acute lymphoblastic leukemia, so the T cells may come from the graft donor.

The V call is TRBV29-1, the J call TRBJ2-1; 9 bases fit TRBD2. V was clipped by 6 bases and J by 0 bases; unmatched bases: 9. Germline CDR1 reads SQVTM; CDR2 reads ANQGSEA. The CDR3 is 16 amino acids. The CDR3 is CSVGRLAESSYNEQFF. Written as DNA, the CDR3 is TGCAGCGTGGGGCGACTAGCGGAGAGCTCCTACAATGAGCAGTTCTTC.

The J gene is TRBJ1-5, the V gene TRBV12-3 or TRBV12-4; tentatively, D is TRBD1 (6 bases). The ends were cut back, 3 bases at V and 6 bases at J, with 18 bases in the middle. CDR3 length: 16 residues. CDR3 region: CASSFGGLRAGQPQHF. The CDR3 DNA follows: TGTGCCAGCAGTTTTGGGGGGCTCAGGGCGGGTCAGCCCCAGCATTTT.

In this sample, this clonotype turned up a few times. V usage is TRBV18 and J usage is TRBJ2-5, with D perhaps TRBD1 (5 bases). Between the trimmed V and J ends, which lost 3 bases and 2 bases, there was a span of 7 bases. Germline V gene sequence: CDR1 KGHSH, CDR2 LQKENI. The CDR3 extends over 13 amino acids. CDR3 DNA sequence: TGTGCCAGCTCACCGAAGGGGCAAGAGACCCAGTACTTC. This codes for CASSPKGQETQYF. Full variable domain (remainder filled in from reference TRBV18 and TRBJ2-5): NAGVMQNPRHLVRRRGQEARLRCSPMKGHSHVYWYRQLPEEGLKFMVYLQKENIIDESGMPKERFSAEFPKEGPSILRIQQVVRGDSAAYFCASSPKGQETQYFGPGTRLLVL.

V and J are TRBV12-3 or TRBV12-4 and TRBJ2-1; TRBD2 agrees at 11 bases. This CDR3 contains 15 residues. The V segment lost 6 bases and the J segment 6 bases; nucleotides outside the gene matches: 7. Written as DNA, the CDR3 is TGTGCCAGCAGCGTACTAGCGGGAGTGGGCAATGAGCAGTTCTTC. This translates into CASSVLAGVGNEQFF.

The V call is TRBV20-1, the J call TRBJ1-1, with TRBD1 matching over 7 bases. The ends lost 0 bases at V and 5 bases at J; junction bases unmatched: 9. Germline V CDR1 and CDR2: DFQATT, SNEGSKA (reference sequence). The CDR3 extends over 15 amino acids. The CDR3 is CSARDGDSGATEAFF. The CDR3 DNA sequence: TGCAGTGCTAGAGATGGGGACAGTGGGGCGACTGAAGCTTTCTTT.

The chain's CDR3 is CASSVEGGTPQYF. The DNA for the CDR3 is TGTGCCAGCAGTGTGGAGGGAGGGACACCGCAGTACTTC. The chain has TRBV6-1 and TRBJ2-7; D might be TRBD2 (7 bases). V lost 4 bases to trimming and J lost 9 bases, with 16 bases between them. The V gene's germline CDR1 is MNHNS and CDR2 SASEGT. There are 13 residues in the CDR3.

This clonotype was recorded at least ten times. The chain's CDR3 is CSVDRGIGNEQFF. The CDR3 region has the DNA TGCAGCGTTGACAGGGGTATTGGCAATGAGCAGTTCTTC. The chain carries TRBV29-1 and TRBJ2-1; the D gene is possibly TRBD1 (6 bases). Trimming took 3 bases from V and 6 from J, leaving 12 bases between them. Germline V CDR1 and CDR2: SQVTM, ANQGSEA. The CDR3 length is 13 residues.

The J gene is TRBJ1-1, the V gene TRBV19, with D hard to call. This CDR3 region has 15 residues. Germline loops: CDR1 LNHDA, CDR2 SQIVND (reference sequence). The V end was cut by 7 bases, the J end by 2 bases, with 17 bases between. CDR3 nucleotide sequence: TGTGCCAGTAAGATGTCGGATGTCTTCAACACTGAAGCTTTCTTT. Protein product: CASKMSDVFNTEAFF.

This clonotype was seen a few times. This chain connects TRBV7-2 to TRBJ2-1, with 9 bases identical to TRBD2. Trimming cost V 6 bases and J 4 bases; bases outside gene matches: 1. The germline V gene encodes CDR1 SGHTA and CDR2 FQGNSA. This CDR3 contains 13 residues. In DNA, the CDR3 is TGTGCCAGCAGTGCGGGAGGGTACAATGAGCAGTTCTTC. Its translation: CASSAGGYNEQFF. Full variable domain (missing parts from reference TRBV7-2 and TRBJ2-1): GAGVSQSPSNKVTEKGKDVELRCDPISGHTALYWYRQSLGQGLEFLIYFQGNSAPDKSGLPSDRFSAERTGGSVSTLTIQRTQQEDSAVYLCASSAGGYNEQFFGPGTRLTVL.

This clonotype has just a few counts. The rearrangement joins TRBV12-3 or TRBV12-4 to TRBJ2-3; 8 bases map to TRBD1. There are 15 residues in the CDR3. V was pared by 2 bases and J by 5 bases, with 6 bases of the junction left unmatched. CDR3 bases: TGTGCCAGCAGTTTACGTCAGGGGGCCGTAGATACGCAGTATTTT. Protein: CASSLRQGAVDTQYF.

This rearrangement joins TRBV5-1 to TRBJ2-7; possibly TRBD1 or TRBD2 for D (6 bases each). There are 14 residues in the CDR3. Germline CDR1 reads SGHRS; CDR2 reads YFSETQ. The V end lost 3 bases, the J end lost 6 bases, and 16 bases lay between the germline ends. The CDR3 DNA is TGCGCCAGCAGCTCTCGGGGGCACCTGGGCGAGCAGTACTTC. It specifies CASSSRGHLGEQYF.

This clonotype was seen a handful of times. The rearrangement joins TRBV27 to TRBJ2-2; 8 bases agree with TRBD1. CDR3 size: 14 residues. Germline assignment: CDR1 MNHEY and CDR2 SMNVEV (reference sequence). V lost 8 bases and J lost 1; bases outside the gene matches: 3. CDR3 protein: CASRGTGNTGELFF. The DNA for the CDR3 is TGTGCCAGCCGGGGGACAGGGAACACCGGGGAGCTGTTTTTT.

The CDR3 bases are TGTGCCAGCAGTTACTCAGCGGGAGGGGAAGAGACCCAGTACTTC. This sequence encodes CASSYSAGGEETQYF. This chain joins TRBV6-5 and TRBJ2-5, with 10 bases aligning to TRBD2. The V and J ends lost 0 bases and 3 bases, in that order; junction bases with no gene match: 1. Germline lookup yields CDR1 MNHEY and CDR2 SVGAGI. The CDR3 loop spans 15 amino acids.

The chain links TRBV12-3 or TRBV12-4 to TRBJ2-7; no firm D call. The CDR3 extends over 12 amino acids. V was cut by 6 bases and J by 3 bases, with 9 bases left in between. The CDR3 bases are TGTGCCAGCAGCGCAGGATACTACGAGCAGTACTTC. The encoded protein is CASSAGYYEQYF.

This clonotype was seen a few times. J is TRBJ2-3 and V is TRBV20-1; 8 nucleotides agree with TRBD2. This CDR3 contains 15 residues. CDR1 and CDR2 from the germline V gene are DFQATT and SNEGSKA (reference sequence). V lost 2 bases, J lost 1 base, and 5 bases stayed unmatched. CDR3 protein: CSARPGTRGTDTQYF. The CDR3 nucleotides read TGCAGTGCTAGACCCGGGACTAGAGGCACAGATACGCAGTATTTT.

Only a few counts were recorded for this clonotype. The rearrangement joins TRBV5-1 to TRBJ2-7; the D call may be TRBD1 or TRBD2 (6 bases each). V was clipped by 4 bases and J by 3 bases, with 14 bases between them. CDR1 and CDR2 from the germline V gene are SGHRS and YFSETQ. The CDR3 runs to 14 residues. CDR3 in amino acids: CASSLLQGGYEQYF. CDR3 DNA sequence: TGCGCCAGCAGCCTCCTACAGGGAGGCTACGAGCAGTACTTC.

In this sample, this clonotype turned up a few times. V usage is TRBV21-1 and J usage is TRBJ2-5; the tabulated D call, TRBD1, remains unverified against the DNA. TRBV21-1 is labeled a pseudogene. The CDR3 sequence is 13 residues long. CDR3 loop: CASKEVGGETQYF. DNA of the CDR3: TGTGCCAGCAAGGAGGTTGGGGGAGAGACCCAGTACTTC.

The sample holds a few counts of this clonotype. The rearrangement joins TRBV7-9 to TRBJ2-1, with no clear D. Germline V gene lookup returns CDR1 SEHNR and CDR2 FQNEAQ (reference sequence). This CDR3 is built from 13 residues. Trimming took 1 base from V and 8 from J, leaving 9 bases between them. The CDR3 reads CASSLVELDEQFF. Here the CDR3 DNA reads TGTGCCAGCAGCTTAGTCGAATTAGATGAGCAGTTCTTC.

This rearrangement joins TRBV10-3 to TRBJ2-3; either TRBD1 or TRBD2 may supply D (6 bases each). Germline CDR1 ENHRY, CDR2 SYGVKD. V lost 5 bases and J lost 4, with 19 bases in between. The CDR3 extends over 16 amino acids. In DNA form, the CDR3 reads TGTGCCATCAGTCCCGGGGGCGCCGCGTTGGCAGATACGCAGTATTTT. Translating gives CAISPGGAALADTQYF.

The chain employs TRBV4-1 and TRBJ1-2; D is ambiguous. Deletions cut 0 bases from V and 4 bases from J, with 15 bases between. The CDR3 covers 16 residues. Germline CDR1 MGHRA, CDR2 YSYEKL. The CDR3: CASSQDPSGQSYGYTF. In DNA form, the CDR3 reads TGCGCCAGCAGCCAAGATCCCAGTGGCCAGAGCTATGGCTACACCTTC.

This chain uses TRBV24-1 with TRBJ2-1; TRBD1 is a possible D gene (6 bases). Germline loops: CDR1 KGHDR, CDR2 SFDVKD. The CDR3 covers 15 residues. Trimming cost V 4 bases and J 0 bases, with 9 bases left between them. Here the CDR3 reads CATSELQGSYNEQFF. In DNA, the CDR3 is TGTGCCACCAGTGAGTTACAGGGCTCCTACAATGAGCAGTTCTTC.

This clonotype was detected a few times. The CDR3 region has the DNA TGTGCCATCAGTGAGAGGGCGGACTATGGCTACACCTTC. Amino acid sequence: CAISERADYGYTF. The gene calls are TRBV10-3 and TRBJ1-2; D is uncertain. Trimming pared 2 bases from V and 3 bases from J, leaving 7 bases between. Germline CDR1 and CDR2: ENHRY and SYGVKD. This CDR3 comprises 13 residues.